One and the same sample provided the 15 T cell receptor beta chains below, sequenced in a study of blood T cells in healthy people across ages. A J-beta primer mix and a sample-barcoded 5' primer were used in a second PCR of about 7 to 12 cycles. One entry per CDR3 protein, called by TCRdb with MiXCR from the 5' RACE reads. This table holds over a million distinct CDR3 sequences, over 35% found once. Sequenced sample: blood. The receptors here all came from a woman aged 60-75 years in good health.

The CDR3 here is CASSSRLAGEWFF. CDR3 nucleotides: TGTGCCAGCAGCTCCAGACTAGCGGGAGAATGGTTCTTC. This chain joins TRBV7-3 and TRBJ2-1; 12 nucleotides agree with TRBD2. This CDR3 has 13 residues. Unmatched junction bases numbered 7, after V lost 4 bases and J lost 15 bases. Germline V gene sequence: CDR1 SGHTA, CDR2 FQGTGA. The complete variable domain, with remaining parts taken from reference TRBV7-3 and TRBJ2-1, reads GAGVSQTPSNKVTEKGKYVELRCDPISGHTALYWYRQSLGQGPEFLIYFQGTGAADDSGLPNDRFFAVRPEGSVSTLKIQRTERGDSAVYLCASSSRLAGEWFFGPGTRLTVL.

The rearrangement uses TRBV12-3 or TRBV12-4 and TRBJ2-1; no clear D. This CDR3 is built from 15 residues. Between the trimmed V and J ends, which lost 6 bases and 1 base, there was a span of 13 bases. The CDR3 DNA reads as TGTGCCAGCAGGAAAGAGTGGGGATCCTACAATGAGCAGTTCTTC. Its protein product is CASRKEWGSYNEQFF.

Details on this clonotype: This may come from a read error, since a much larger clone is one base off. This chain joins TRBV7-2 and TRBJ2-1, with 9 bases lining up with TRBD2. V trimming: 4 bases; J trimming: 10 bases; junction bases outside the gene matches: 14. Germline CDR1 and CDR2: SGHTA and FQGNSA. The CDR3 sequence is 16 residues long. For the CDR3, the DNA is TGTGCCAGCAGCTCGGGGGGACTAGCTCGATTGGGGGAGCAGTTCTTC. This encodes CASSSGGLARLGEQFF. Full variable domain (missing parts from reference TRBV7-2 and TRBJ2-1): GAGVSQSPSNKVTEKGKDVELRCDPISGHTALYWYRQSLGQGLEFLIYFQGNSAPDKSGLPSDRFSAERTGGSVSTLTIQRTQQEDSAVYLCASSSGGLARLGEQFFGPGTRLTVL.

This clonotype has only a few counts. J is TRBJ2-1 and V is TRBV29-1; D ambiguous. Germline lookup yields CDR1 SQVTM and CDR2 ANQGSEA. Between the trimmed V and J ends, which lost 0 bases and 6 bases, there was a span of 12 bases. The CDR3 spans 14 residues. CDR3 in amino acids: CSVEDPPTLNEQFF. CDR3 nucleotides: TGCAGCGTTGAAGATCCGCCTACCCTCAATGAGCAGTTCTTC.

The rearrangement joins TRBV2 to TRBJ2-1; no clear D. The V end lost 5 bases, the J end lost 5 bases, and 10 bases lay between the germline ends. This CDR3 has 13 residues. CDR1 is SNHLY, CDR2 FYNNEI, per germline. The CDR3 sequence: CASSSGSDNEQFF. The CDR3 region has the DNA TGTGCCAGCAGTTCGGGCAGCGACAATGAGCAGTTCTTC.

The chain couples TRBV20-1 to TRBJ1-6, with 11 bases identical to TRBD1. V shed 1 base and J 6 bases; nucleotides not matched to a gene: 2. CDR3 length: 15 amino acids. Germline V gene lookup returns CDR1 DFQATT and CDR2 SNEGSKA (reference sequence). The CDR3 DNA sequence: TGCAGTGCTAGAGGGGGACAGGGGGTTAATTCACCCCTCCACTTT. Translating gives CSARGGQGVNSPLHF.

V and J are TRBV20-1 and TRBJ2-7; D perhaps matches TRBD2 (6 bases). Germline CDR1 and CDR2: DFQATT and SNEGSKA (reference sequence). CDR3 length equals 13 residues. Trimming left V 7 bases short and J 1 base short, with 14 bases between. For the CDR3, the DNA is TGCAGTGGCCGCCCCGCGGGGTCCTACGAGCAGTACTTC. Translated: CSGRPAGSYEQYF.

In its sample, this clonotype was seen a few times. The chain carries TRBV4-1 and TRBJ2-2; D may be TRBD1 (6 bases). Germline CDR1 MGHRA, CDR2 YSYEKL. The CDR3 consists of 16 residues. Trimming took 2 bases from V and 6 from J, leaving 16 bases between them. The CDR3 DNA sequence: TGCGCCAGCAGCCAAAAGGGACCCCCAGGGGCCGGGGAGCTGTTTTTT. This translates into CASSQKGPPGAGELFF.

This clonotype was counted a few times. The chain joins TRBV7-3 to TRBJ2-1; TRBD2 aligns across 7 bases. The ends lost 2 bases at V and 10 bases at J; junction bases unmatched: 5. CDR1 and CDR2 from the germline V gene are SGHTA and FQGTGA. There are 13 residues in the CDR3. CDR3 protein: CASSLLTGGEQFF. The CDR3 DNA reads TGTGCCAGCAGCTTATTGACGGGAGGAGAGCAGTTCTTC.

The V call is TRBV29-1, the J call TRBJ2-5; 7 bases agree with TRBD2. The germline V gene has CDR1 SQVTM and CDR2 ANQGSEA. CDR3 length: 12 residues. The V and J ends lost 7 bases and 5 bases, in that order; junction bases with no gene match: 7. This CDR3 reads CSAVGGSETQYF. The CDR3 DNA reads TGCAGCGCCGTCGGCGGGAGTGAGACCCAGTACTTC.

The rearrangement joins TRBV6-6 to TRBJ1-4; D is perhaps TRBD1 (6 bases). CDR1 and CDR2 from the germline V gene are MNHNY and SVGAGI (reference sequence). This CDR3 comprises 15 residues. Trimming left V 5 bases short and J 2 bases short, with 12 bases between. In nucleotides, the CDR3 is TGTGCCAGCAGTCACCTAAGGGGGACTAATGAAAAACTGTTTTTT. Translated, it gives CASSHLRGTNEKLFF.

The chain recombines TRBV5-1 with TRBJ2-7; D is undetermined. Trimming removed 0 bases at V and 3 bases at J, with 10 bases between. This CDR3 comprises 14 residues. CDR1 and CDR2 (germline): SGHRS, YFSETQ. DNA for the CDR3: TGCGCCAGCAGCTTGGTTGGGAACGGCTACGAGCAGTACTTC. This sequence encodes CASSLVGNGYEQYF.

This clonotype has only a few counts. The chain carries TRBV5-1 and TRBJ2-4; TRBD2 agrees at 8 bases. The end of the DNA fits TRBJ2-7 better, so the J call may be wrong. The V gene's germline CDR1 is SGHRS and CDR2 YFSETQ. This CDR3 has 15 residues. This CDR3 is CASSKGLSGNYEQYF. The CDR3, as DNA: TGCGCCAGCAGCAAGGGACTTAGCGGGAACTACGAGCAGTACTTC.

The J gene is TRBJ2-1, the V gene TRBV7-2; the D gene is possibly TRBD2 (6 bases). Germline V gene data show CDR1 as SGHTA and CDR2 as FQGNSA. This CDR3 contains 14 residues. V was clipped by 8 bases and J by 4 bases, with 15 bases between them. CDR3 region: CASGRGEEYNEQFF. The CDR3 region has the DNA TGTGCCAGCGGCCGCGGGGAGGAATACAATGAGCAGTTCTTC.

The V gene is TRBV28, the J gene TRBJ2-5, with 9 bases matching TRBD2. With 5 bases clipped from V and 5 bases from J, the junction kept 9 bases outside the gene matches. The CDR3 totals 15 residues. In germline, CDR1 is MDHEN, CDR2 SYDVKM. CDR3 sequence: CASSPGLARIETQYF. The DNA of the CDR3 is TGTGCCAGCAGTCCCGGACTAGCGAGGATTGAGACCCAGTACTTC.